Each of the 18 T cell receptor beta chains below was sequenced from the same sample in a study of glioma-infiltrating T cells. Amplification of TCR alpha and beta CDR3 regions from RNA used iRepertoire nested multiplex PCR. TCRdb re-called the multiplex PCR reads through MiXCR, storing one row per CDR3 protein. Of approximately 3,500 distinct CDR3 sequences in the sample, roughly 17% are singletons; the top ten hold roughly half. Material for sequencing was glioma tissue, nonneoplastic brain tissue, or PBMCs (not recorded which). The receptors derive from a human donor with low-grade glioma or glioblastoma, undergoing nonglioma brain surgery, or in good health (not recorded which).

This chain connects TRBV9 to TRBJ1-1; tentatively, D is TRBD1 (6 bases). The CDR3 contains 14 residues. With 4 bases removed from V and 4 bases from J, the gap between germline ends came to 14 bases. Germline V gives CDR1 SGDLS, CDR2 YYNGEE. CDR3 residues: CASSPRTASTEAFF. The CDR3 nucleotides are TGTGCCAGCAGCCCGAGGACAGCCAGCACTGAAGCTTTCTTT.

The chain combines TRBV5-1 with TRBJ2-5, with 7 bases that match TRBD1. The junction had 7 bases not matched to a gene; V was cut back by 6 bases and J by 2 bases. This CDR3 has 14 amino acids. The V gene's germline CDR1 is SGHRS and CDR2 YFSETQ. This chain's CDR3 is CASNRTGSQETQYF. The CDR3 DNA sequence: TGCGCCAGCAACCGGACAGGATCGCAAGAGACCCAGTACTTC.

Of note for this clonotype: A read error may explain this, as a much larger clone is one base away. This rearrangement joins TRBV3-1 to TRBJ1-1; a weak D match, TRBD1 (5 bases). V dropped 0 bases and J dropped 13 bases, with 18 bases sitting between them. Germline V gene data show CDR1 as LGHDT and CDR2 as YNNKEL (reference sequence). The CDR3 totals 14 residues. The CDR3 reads CASSQEGPRTMDFF. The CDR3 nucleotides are TGTGCCAGCAGCCAAGAGGGGCCACGAACGATGGATTTCTTT.

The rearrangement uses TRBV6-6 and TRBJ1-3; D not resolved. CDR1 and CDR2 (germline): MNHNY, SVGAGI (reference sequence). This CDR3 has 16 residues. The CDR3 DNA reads TGTGTTAGCAGTTACTCACAGTTTCACTCTGGAAACACCATATATTTT. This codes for CVSSYSQFHSGNTIYF.

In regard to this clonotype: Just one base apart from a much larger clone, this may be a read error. CDR3 coding DNA: TGTGCCAGCAGCCAAAGGCGCACAGGTGGCGCCTATGGCCACACCTTC. Translation: CASSQRRTGGAYGHTF. The chain employs TRBV14 and TRBJ1-2; a weak D match, TRBD1 (5 bases). Per germline, CDR1 SGHDN and CDR2 FVKESK. This CDR3 has 16 amino acids.

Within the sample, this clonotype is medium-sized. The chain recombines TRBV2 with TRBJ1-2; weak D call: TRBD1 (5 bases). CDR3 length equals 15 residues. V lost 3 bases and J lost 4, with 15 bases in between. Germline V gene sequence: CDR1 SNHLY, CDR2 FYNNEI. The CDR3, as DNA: TGTGCCAGCAGTGAGGGCCACGGGACGGTCTATGGCTACACCTTC. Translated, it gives CASSEGHGTVYGYTF.

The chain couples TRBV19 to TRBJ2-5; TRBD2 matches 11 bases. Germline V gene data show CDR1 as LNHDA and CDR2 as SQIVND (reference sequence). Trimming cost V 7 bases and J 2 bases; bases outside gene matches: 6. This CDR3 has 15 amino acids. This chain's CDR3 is CASKISGGDQETQYF. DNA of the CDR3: TGTGCCAGTAAGATTAGCGGGGGGGATCAAGAGACCCAGTACTTC.

CDR3 in DNA: TGTGCCGGCCCATGGGAGCAGTACGTC. Its protein is CAGPWEQYV. The chain recombines TRBV6-1 with TRBJ2-7; D is unclear. CDR1 and CDR2 from the germline V gene are MNHNS and SASEGT. V lost 11 bases and J 7 bases, leaving 9 bases between the germline ends. CDR3 size: 9 residues.

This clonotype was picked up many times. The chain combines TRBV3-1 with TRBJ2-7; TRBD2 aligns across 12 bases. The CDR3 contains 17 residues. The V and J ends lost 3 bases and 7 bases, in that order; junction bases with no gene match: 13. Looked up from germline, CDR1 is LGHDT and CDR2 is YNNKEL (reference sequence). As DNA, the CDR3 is TGTGCCAGCAGCCAGCCCTACCTAGCGGGGGGGCCAATAGAGCAGTACGTC. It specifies CASSQPYLAGGPIEQYV.

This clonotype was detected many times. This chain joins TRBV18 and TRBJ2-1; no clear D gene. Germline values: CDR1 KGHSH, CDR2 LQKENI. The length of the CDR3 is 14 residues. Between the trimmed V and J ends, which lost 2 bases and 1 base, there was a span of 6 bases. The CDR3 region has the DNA TGTGCCAGCTCACCAGGGCAGTCCTACAATGAGCAGTTCTTC. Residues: CASSPGQSYNEQFF.

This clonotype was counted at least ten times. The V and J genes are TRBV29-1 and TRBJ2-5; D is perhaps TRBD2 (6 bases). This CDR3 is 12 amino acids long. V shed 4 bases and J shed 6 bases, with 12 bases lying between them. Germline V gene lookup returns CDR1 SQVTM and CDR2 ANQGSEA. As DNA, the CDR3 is TGCAGCGTTGTTGACGGGGGAAAGACCCAGTACTTC. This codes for CSVVDGGKTQYF. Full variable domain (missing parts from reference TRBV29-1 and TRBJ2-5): SAVISQKPSRDICQRGTSLTIQCQVDSQVTMMFWYRQQPGQSLTLIATANQGSEATYESGFVIDKFPISRPNLTFSTLTVSNMSPEDSSIYLCSVVDGGKTQYFGPGTRLLVL.

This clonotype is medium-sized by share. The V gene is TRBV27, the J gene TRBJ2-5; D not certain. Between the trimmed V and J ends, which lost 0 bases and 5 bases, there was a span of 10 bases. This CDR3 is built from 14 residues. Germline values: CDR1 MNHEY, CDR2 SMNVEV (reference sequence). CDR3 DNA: TGTGCCAGCAGTTTATCGGGCCCACCGGAGACCCAGTACTTC. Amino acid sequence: CASSLSGPPETQYF.

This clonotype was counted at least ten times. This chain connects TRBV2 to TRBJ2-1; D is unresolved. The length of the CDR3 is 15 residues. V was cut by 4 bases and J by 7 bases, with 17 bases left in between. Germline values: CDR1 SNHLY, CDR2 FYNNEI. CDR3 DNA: TGTGCCAGCAGTGTGGTATGGGCAGACCGGAATGAGCAGTTCTTC. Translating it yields CASSVVWADRNEQFF.

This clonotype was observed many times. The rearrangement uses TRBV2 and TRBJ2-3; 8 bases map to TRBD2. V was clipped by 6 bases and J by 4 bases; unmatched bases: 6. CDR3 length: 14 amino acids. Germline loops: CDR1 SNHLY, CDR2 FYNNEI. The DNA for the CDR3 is TGTGCCAGCAGCCAGACTAGCGTGGCAGATACGCAGTATTTT. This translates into CASSQTSVADTQYF.

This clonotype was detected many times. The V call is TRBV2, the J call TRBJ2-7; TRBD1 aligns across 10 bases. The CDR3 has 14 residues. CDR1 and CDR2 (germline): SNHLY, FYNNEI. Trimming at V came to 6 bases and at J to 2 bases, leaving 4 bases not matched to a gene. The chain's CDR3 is CASRGGQGPYEQYV. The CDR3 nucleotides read TGTGCCAGCAGGGGGGGACAGGGGCCCTACGAGCAGTACGTC.

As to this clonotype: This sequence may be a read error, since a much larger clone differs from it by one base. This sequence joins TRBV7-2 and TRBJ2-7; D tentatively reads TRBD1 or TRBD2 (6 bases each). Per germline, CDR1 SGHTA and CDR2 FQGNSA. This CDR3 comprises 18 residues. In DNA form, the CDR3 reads TGTGCCAGCAGCTTAGGGGATCGTCCGGGGGCCCTTAAGAATGAGCAGTTCGTC. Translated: CASSLGDRPGALKNEQFV.

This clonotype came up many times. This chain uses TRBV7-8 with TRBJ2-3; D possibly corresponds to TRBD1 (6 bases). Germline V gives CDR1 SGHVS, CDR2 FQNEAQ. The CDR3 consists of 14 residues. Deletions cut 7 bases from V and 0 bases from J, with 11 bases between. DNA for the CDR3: TGTGCCAGCATCGCCGGACAGAGCACAGATACGCAGTATTTT. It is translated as CASIAGQSTDTQYF.

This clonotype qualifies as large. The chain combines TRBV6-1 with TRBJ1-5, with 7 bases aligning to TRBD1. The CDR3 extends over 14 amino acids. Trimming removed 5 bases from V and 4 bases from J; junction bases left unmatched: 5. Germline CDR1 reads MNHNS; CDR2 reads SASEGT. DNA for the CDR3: TGTGCCAGCAGTTGGGACAGCCTAAATCAGCCCCAGCATTTT. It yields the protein CASSWDSLNQPQHF.